A selection of T cell receptor beta chains follows, all from one sample in a study of T cell responses to AZD1222 COVID-19 vaccine. The table came from immunoSEQ multiplex PCR; TCRdb's copy has only in-frame clones and leaves some out. The sample lists more than 110,000 clones, more than 85% occurring once. The starting material was peripheral blood, obtained on day 0 of AZD1222 vaccination. The receptors come from an adult in good health. Each CDR3 is given with its conserved first and last residue. A D gene is named only where the DNA matches it firmly. Size tells how often a clone was seen (once, few, many) or the class of an expanded clone, and some rows leave it out.

CDR3aa,CDR3nt,v_gene,d_gene,abundance,j_gene
CASSQLSTGWAEAFF,TGCGCCAGCAGCCAACTGTCAACAGGGTGGGCTGAAGCTTTCTTT,TRBV4-1,NA,NA,TRBJ1-1
CASSLIGELFF,TGTGCCAGCAGCTTAATCGGGGAGCTGTTTTTT,TRBV11-3,NA,NA,TRBJ2-2
CASTRNNEQFF,TGTGCCAGCACCCGGAACAATGAGCAGTTCTTC,TRBV5-5,NA,NA,TRBJ2-1
CASSESQGQREKLFF,TGCGCCAGCAGTGAGTCACAGGGTCAGCGTGAAAAACTGTTTTTT,TRBV10-1,NA,NA,TRBJ1-4
CASSRLTGADTQYF,TGTGCCAGCAGCCGTCTAACGGGGGCGGATACGCAGTATTTT,TRBV6-5,NA,NA,TRBJ2-3
CASRIGNSPLHF,TGTGCCAGCAGAATAGGGAATTCACCCCTCCACTTT,TRBV7-9,NA,NA,TRBJ1-6
CASGTNYGYTF,TGTGCCAGCGGAACTAACTATGGCTACACCTTC,TRBV6-5,NA,NA,TRBJ1-2
CASSRGGAAYEQYF,TGTGCCAGCTCACGCGGGGGGGCCGCCTACGAGCAGTACTTC,TRBV18,TRBD2,NA,TRBJ2-7
CASSRWPGPPLNEQFF,TGTGCCAGCAGTCGATGGCCGGGTCCCCCCCTCAATGAGCAGTTCTTC,TRBV28,NA,once,TRBJ2-1
CASSWNTEAFF,TGTGCCAGCAGCTGGAACACTGAAGCTTTCTTT,TRBV3-1/TRBV3-2,NA,NA,TRBJ1-1
CASSFRGRASYEQYF,TGTGCCAGCAGCTTCCGCGGGAGGGCCTCGTACGAGCAGTACTTC,TRBV5-4,TRBD2,once,TRBJ2-7
CASMSTVRGEQFF,TGTGCCAGCATGTCTACGGTGCGTGGTGAGCAGTTCTTC,TRBV9,NA,NA,TRBJ2-1
CASSPPGYEQYF,TGTGCCAGCAGCCCGCCAGGCTACGAGCAGTACTTC,TRBV7-9,NA,NA,TRBJ2-7
CASSFSRAGGEHTEAFF,TGCGCCAGCAGCTTTTCAAGGGCAGGGGGCGAGCACACTGAAGCTTTCTTT,TRBV5-1,TRBD1,NA,TRBJ1-1
CASSQTSLATQYF,TGCGCCAGCAGCCAAACTTCTCTAGCAACCCAGTACTTC,TRBV4-3,NA,NA,TRBJ2-5
CASRLGLAGAGDTQYF,TGTGCCAGCAGGTTGGGACTAGCGGGGGCTGGGGATACGCAGTATTTT,TRBV5-4,TRBD2,NA,TRBJ2-3
CAWGEQPQHF,TGTGCCTGGGGGGAGCAGCCCCAGCATTTT,TRBV5-4,NA,NA,TRBJ1-5
CASSQDRDGYTF,TGTGCCAGCAGTCAAGACAGGGATGGCTACACCTTC,TRBV7-9,TRBD1,once,TRBJ1-2
CASSPKPGTGMGATDTQYF,TGTGCCAGCAGCCCCAAACCCGGGACAGGGATGGGAGCCACAGATACGCAGTATTTT,TRBV3-1/TRBV3-2,TRBD1,NA,TRBJ2-3
CATSRVGQGQETQYF,TGTGCCACCAGCAGAGTCGGACAGGGACAAGAGACCCAGTACTTC,TRBV15,TRBD1,NA,TRBJ2-5
CASSNLGDRGTINEQYF,TGTGCCAGCAGCAATCTAGGGGACAGGGGAACTATCAACGAGCAGTACTTC,TRBV21-1,NA,NA,TRBJ2-7
CARKEPGFGNSPLHF,TGTGCCAGGAAGGAGCCAGGTTTCGGGAATTCACCCCTCCACTTT,TRBV2,NA,NA,TRBJ1-6
CASSQQGAYTIYF,TGTGCCAGCAGCCAACAGGGGGCATACACCATATATTTT,TRBV3-1/TRBV3-2,TRBD1,NA,TRBJ1-3
CASSYGGISNYGYTF,TGTGCCAGCAGCTACGGGGGTATATCTAACTATGGCTACACCTTC,TRBV5-4,NA,NA,TRBJ1-2
CSVESSASYEQYF,TGCAGCGTTGAGTCGTCAGCCTCCTACGAGCAGTACTTC,TRBV29-1,NA,NA,TRBJ2-7
CASSEWRTSGARGYF,TGTGCCAGCAGTGAATGGAGGACTAGCGGCGCCCGAGGGTACTTC,TRBV6-1,TRBD2,NA,TRBJ2-7
CASRGRDRGYSPLHF,TGTGCCAGCAGGGGCCGGGACAGGGGTTATTCACCCCTCCACTTT,TRBV2,TRBD1,NA,TRBJ1-6
CATSREQGDWYEQYF,TGTGCCACCAGCAGAGAACAGGGGGACTGGTACGAGCAGTACTTC,TRBV15,TRBD1,NA,TRBJ2-7
CASSQDGGRQPQHF,TGCGCCAGCAGCCAAGATGGAGGGCGGCAGCCCCAGCATTTT,TRBV4-1,NA,NA,TRBJ1-5
CASTWGGSVFSYNEQFF,TGTGCCAGCACCTGGGGCGGGAGCGTCTTCTCCTACAATGAGCAGTTCTTC,TRBV27,TRBD2,few,TRBJ2-1
CASSDGLNYGYTF,TGCGCCAGCAGTGATGGACTCAACTATGGCTACACCTTC,TRBV10-2,NA,NA,TRBJ1-2
CASSSGGDATTEAFF,TGTGCCAGCAGCTCAGGGGGCGACGCTACCACTGAAGCTTTCTTT,TRBV11-3,TRBD1,NA,TRBJ1-1
CASSEIDGRGETQYF,TGTGCCAGCAGTGAAATTGATGGAAGGGGGGAGACCCAGTACTTC,TRBV2,NA,NA,TRBJ2-5
CASSYLQSNQPQHF,TGTGCCAGCAGTTACCTCCAAAGCAATCAGCCCCAGCATTTT,TRBV6-2/TRBV6-3,NA,NA,TRBJ1-5
CASRRGNEQFF,TGTGCCAGCAGGCGAGGCAATGAGCAGTTCTTC,TRBV12-3/TRBV12-4,NA,NA,TRBJ2-1
CASSWNWISGNTIYF,TGCGCCAGCAGCTGGAACTGGATTTCTGGAAACACCATATATTTT,TRBV5-1,NA,NA,TRBJ1-3